A single sample is the source of the 6 T cell receptor beta chains below, sequenced in a study of T cell responses to AZD1222 COVID-19 vaccine. Produced via immunoSEQ multiplex PCR; TCRdb's table is partial and in-frame only. The sample has some 81,000 clones, around 83% seen once. Material: peripheral blood, obtained 28 days after the second AZD1222 dose. The source is an adult who received the AZD1222 COVID-19 vaccine.

The chain carries TRBV29-1 and TRBJ2-1, with TRBD2 matching over 8 bases. CDR1 is SQVTM and CDR2 is ANQGSEA in the germline V gene. The CDR3 runs 14 residues. The junction had 6 bases not matched to a gene; V was cut back by 6 bases and J by 2 bases. This chain's CDR3 is CSVGAGGPYNEQFF. CDR3 DNA sequence: TGCAGCGTGGGGGCGGGAGGACCCTACAATGAGCAGTTCTTC.

The chain has TRBV18 and TRBJ2-7; TRBD1 or TRBD2 may be the D gene (5 bases each). The V gene lost 3 bases and the J gene lost 2 bases, with 11 bases spanning the gap. Germline CDR1 and CDR2: KGHSH and LQKENI. The CDR3 loop spans 14 amino acids. The CDR3 DNA follows: TGTGCCAGCTCACCTTCCGGGACCCCCTACGAGCAGTACTTC. Translation gives CASSPSGTPYEQYF.

V and J are TRBV25-1 and TRBJ2-3, with 7 bases lining up with TRBD2. The CDR3 is 16 amino acids. After removal of 1 base from V and 0 bases from J, the junction contained 4 bases not matched to a gene. CDR1 is MGHDK, CDR2 SYGVNS, per germline. CDR3 loop: CASSESTGGSTDTQYF. CDR3 sequence (DNA): TGTGCCAGCAGTGAATCGACGGGGGGTAGCACAGATACGCAGTATTTT.

This chain links TRBV2 with TRBJ1-5; D gene ambiguous. Germline assignment: CDR1 SNHLY and CDR2 FYNNEI. Trimming cost V 2 bases and J 0 bases, with 5 bases left between them. This CDR3 has 14 residues. The CDR3 loop is CASSERISNQPQHF. The CDR3 bases are TGTGCCAGCAGTGAAAGGATTAGCAATCAGCCCCAGCATTTT.

The chain is built from TRBV30 and TRBJ1-1; tentative D call: TRBD1 (5 bases). The CDR3 sequence is 15 residues long. V dropped 4 bases and J dropped 1 base, with 16 bases sitting between them. The germline gives CDR1 GTSNPN, CDR2 SVGIG (reference sequence). The CDR3 reads CAWTTREGWNTEAFF. The CDR3 bases are TGTGCCTGGACGACCCGGGAGGGGTGGAACACTGAAGCTTTCTTT. Drawing the rest from reference TRBV30 and TRBJ1-1, the complete variable domain is SQTIHQWPATLVQPVGSPLSLECTVEGTSNPNLYWYRQAAGRGLQLLFYSVGIGQISSEVPQNLSASRPQDRQFILSSKKLLLSDSGFYLCAWTTREGWNTEAFFGQGTRLTVV.

This clone was recorded a few times. The chain combines TRBV7-6 with TRBJ2-7; the match to TRBD2 covers 7 bases. The CDR3 has 15 amino acids. Germline lookup yields CDR1 SGHVS and CDR2 FNYEAQ. V was pared by 5 bases and J by 1 base, with 8 bases of the junction left unmatched. DNA for the CDR3: TGTGCCAGCAGCGAAGGGAGCGGGAATTCCTACGAGCAGTACTTC. Encoded protein: CASSEGSGNSYEQYF.